This T cell receptor beta chain originates from a study of beta chain features in type 1 diabetes. The length of the CDR3 is 15 residues. Looked up from germline, CDR1 is SGHTA and CDR2 is FQGNSA. Losses at the gene ends were 5 bases for V and 7 bases for J; bases not matched to a gene: 10. Since all of the isolated RNA was reverse transcribed, expressed TCRB transcripts were what got sequenced. TCRdb keeps only in-frame clones here, not all; method: immunoSEQ multiplex PCR. The sample consists of over 500,000 clones, around 16% of them appearing once. Study-wide results and caveats: Whether HLA type influences TCRB rearrangement remained unresolved here. Comparison showed that naive, central memory and Treg TCRB repertoires appeared more similar among patients than among healthy donors. Across all four CD4+ subsets, people with type 1 diabetes showed modestly shorter TCRB CDR3s.

As regards this clone: Its antigen is still unknown.

This receptor was taken from a man aged 18-30 years in good health. J is TRBJ2-7 and V is TRBV7-2, with 11 bases that match TRBD1. Specimen: naive CD4+ T cells from blood. CDR3 sequence: CASSHAGQGAGEQYF. The CDR3 DNA reads TGTGCCAGCAGCCATGCTGGACAGGGGGCGGGAGAGCAGTACTTC.